This T cell receptor (beta chain) was captured in a study of blood T cell repertoires in COVID-19. Study-level background: The origin of the acute and convalescent COVID-19 samples was the United States, Italy and Spain.

The germline gives CDR1 LGHNA, CDR2 YNFKEQ. The J segment lost 5 bases and the V segment lost 8 bases, leaving 11 bases of the junction unmatched. This CDR3 contains 16 residues. Authors' analysis steps: Quantification of nucleated cells was approximated via reference gene primer amplification. Produced via immunoSEQ multiplex PCR; TCRdb's table is partial and in-frame only. V, J and clone size are those of that table, while D and trimming were read from the DNA. The sample includes tens of thousands of clones, roughly 75% seen only once; the top ten take around 4.2%. The TCR was taken from a woman in her forties or fifties with acute or convalescent COVID-19. The sequenced sample consisted of peripheral blood. The gene calls are TRBV4-2 and TRBJ1-4, with 10 nucleotides matching TRBD1. CDR3 residues: CASLLTPGQGNEKLFF. As DNA, the CDR3 is TGTGCCAGCCTACTTACACCGGGACAGGGGAATGAAAAACTGTTTTTT.